The 18 T cell receptor beta chains below come from one sample, sequenced in a study of a mutant IDH1 vaccine in newly diagnosed glioma. The time point denotes: week 5, during vaccination. All doses held 300 ug of mutant IDH1 20-mer peptide, with topical imiquimod. Data came from immunoSEQ multiplex PCR; TCRdb stores just in-frame clones and leaves some out. This sample yields under 95,000 clones, of which about 91% are seen a single time; 0.56% belongs to the top ten. No antigen has been assigned to these receptors. The specimen comprised PBMCs, sampled from a glioma patient whose treatment included an IDH1 peptide vaccine. The receptor source for this set is a woman aged 45 to 65 with glioma.

This chain joins TRBV30 and TRBJ2-5; a possible D gene is TRBD2 (6 bases). V was cut by 1 base and J by 5 bases, with 20 bases left in between. Germline V gives CDR1 GTSNPN, CDR2 SVGIG (reference sequence). CDR3 size: 16 residues. The DNA of the CDR3 is TGTGCCTGGAGTGGCCTCGGGGCGGGGCTATCGGAGACCCAGTACTTC. Amino acid sequence: CAWSGLGAGLSETQYF.

This rearrangement joins TRBV6-5 to TRBJ2-7, with D unclear. V lost 2 bases to trimming and J lost 5 bases, with 13 bases between them. The CDR3 has 14 amino acids. CDR1 is MNHEY and CDR2 is SVGAGI in the germline V gene. In DNA form, the CDR3 reads TGTGCCAGCAGTTACAGGGCAACTAAGGACGAGCAGTACTTC. Translating gives CASSYRATKDEQYF.

The CDR3 DNA follows: TGTGCCAGCAGCCAGGGACGGATGAACACTGAAGCTTTCTTT. Its translation is CASSQGRMNTEAFF. The V call is TRBV6-6, the J call TRBJ1-1; perhaps TRBD1 as D (5 bases). The CDR3 covers 14 residues. The germline V gene has CDR1 MNHNY and CDR2 SVGAGI (reference sequence). The V and J ends lost 6 bases and 0 bases respectively, with 11 bases between them.

The J gene is TRBJ2-2, the V gene TRBV19; D unresolved. The length of the CDR3 is 14 residues. Trimming removed 6 bases from V and 0 bases from J, with 8 bases in between. Germline V lookup: CDR1 LNHDA, CDR2 SQIVND (reference sequence). The DNA of the CDR3 is TGTGCCAGTAGCGGCGATTCGAACACCGGGGAGCTGTTTTTT. Encoded protein: CASSGDSNTGELFF.

The chain uses TRBV27 and TRBJ1-4; 9 bases fit TRBD1. With 3 bases clipped from V and 6 bases from J, the junction kept 5 bases outside the gene matches. The germline V gene has CDR1 MNHEY and CDR2 SMNVEV (reference sequence). The CDR3 contains 15 residues. This CDR3 reads CASSFLGQGDEKLFF. The CDR3 region has the DNA TGTGCCAGCAGTTTTTTGGGACAGGGAGATGAAAAACTGTTTTTT.

V usage is TRBV19 and J usage is TRBJ2-7, with 7 bases fitting TRBD1. The CDR3 spans 14 residues. V dropped 4 bases and J dropped 4; count of bases not matched to a gene: 7. Per germline, CDR1 LNHDA and CDR2 SQIVND (reference sequence). The CDR3 reads CASSTGTVGYEQYF. DNA for the CDR3: TGTGCCAGTAGTACCGGGACAGTGGGGTACGAGCAGTACTTC.

The genes are TRBV5-6 and TRBJ2-7; 7 nucleotides match TRBD2. The trim removed 1 base at V and 1 base at J, leaving 14 bases unmatched. The CDR3 has 18 amino acids. CDR1 SGHDT and CDR2 YYEEEE come from the germline V gene. The CDR3 bases are TGTGCCAGCAGCTTGTCATCCACATGGGGGGGATCGTCCTACGAGCAGTACTTC. Its protein product is CASSLSSTWGGSSYEQYF.

This clone has just one count. This chain connects TRBV19 to TRBJ2-7; 10 nucleotides line up with TRBD2. CDR3 length equals 17 residues. V lost 4 bases to trimming and J lost 0 bases; unmatched junction nucleotides: 9. Germline V gene lookup returns CDR1 LNHDA and CDR2 SQIVND (reference sequence). The CDR3 nucleotides read TGTGCCAGTAGTAATGGGGGAGTAGCGGGAGGCTCCTACGAGCAGTACTTC. It encodes CASSNGGVAGGSYEQYF.

The genes are TRBV5-5 and TRBJ1-4; D uncertain. CDR1 and CDR2 from the germline V gene are SGHKS and YYEKEE (reference sequence). CDR3 length: 15 residues. V lost 4 bases and J 8 bases, leaving 18 bases between the germline ends. The CDR3: CASSQDGRREEKLFF. Here the CDR3 DNA reads TGTGCCAGCAGCCAGGACGGCCGGAGGGAAGAAAAACTGTTTTTT. Full variable domain (missing parts from reference TRBV5-5 and TRBJ1-4): DAGVTQSPTHLIKTRGQQVTLRCSPISGHKSVSWYQQVLGQGPQFIFQYYEKEERGRGNFPDRFSARQFPNYSSELNVNALLLGDSALYLCASSQDGRREEKLFFGSGTQLSVL.

The rearrangement joins TRBV14 to TRBJ1-2; 9 bases are a match to TRBD1. Germline V CDR1 and CDR2: SGHDN, FVKESK. The CDR3 is 17 amino acids. J lost 5 bases, V lost 1 base, and 11 bases had no gene match. CDR3 sequence: CASSQVTPGTGIYGYTF. In DNA form, the CDR3 reads TGTGCCAGCAGCCAAGTAACCCCTGGGACAGGGATATATGGCTACACCTTC.

The genes are TRBV19 and TRBJ1-2, with unresolved D. Germline V gene sequence: CDR1 LNHDA, CDR2 SQIVND (reference sequence). The CDR3 is 15 residues long. Trimming left V 1 base short and J 4 bases short, with 13 bases between. The CDR3 DNA is TGTGCCAGTAGTATAGGATCGGGTCCGATCTATGGCTACACCTTC. Its protein is CASSIGSGPIYGYTF.

A single count supports this clone. This sequence joins TRBV5-1 and TRBJ2-3; D is ambiguous. V dropped 7 bases and J dropped 1 base, with 16 bases sitting between them. The CDR3 extends over 15 amino acids. Germline lookup yields CDR1 SGHRS and CDR2 YFSETQ. CDR3 nucleotide sequence: TGCGCCAGCTCCACGTCCCCGGTGGGCACAGATACGCAGTATTTT. Amino acids: CASSTSPVGTDTQYF.

This clone was seen only once. The chain combines TRBV18 with TRBJ2-1; a weak D match, TRBD2 (7 bases). The CDR3 has 15 amino acids. Trimming removed 3 bases at V and 4 bases at J, with 13 bases between. Germline-derived CDR1 and CDR2 are KGHSH and LQKENI. The CDR3 DNA reads as TGTGCCAGCTCACCGACGGGGGGCGCTTACAATGAGCAGTTCTTC. It encodes CASSPTGGAYNEQFF.

The chain uses TRBV29-1 and TRBJ1-1; D is ambiguous. The CDR3 contains 13 residues. The V gene lost 1 base and the J gene lost 1 base, with 7 bases spanning the gap. Germline values: CDR1 SQVTM, CDR2 ANQGSEA. The CDR3 bases are TGCAGCGTTGAAGGACCCCAGAACACTGAAGCTTTCTTT. This gives the protein CSVEGPQNTEAFF. Filled out from reference TRBV29-1 and TRBJ1-1, the complete variable domain reads SAVISQKPSRDICQRGTSLTIQCQVDSQVTMMFWYRQQPGQSLTLIATANQGSEATYESGFVIDKFPISRPNLTFSTLTVSNMSPEDSSIYLCSVEGPQNTEAFFGQGTRLTVV.

In this sample, this clone turned up a few times. V and J are TRBV6-1 and TRBJ2-3; D might be TRBD1 (6 bases). Per germline, CDR1 MNHNS and CDR2 SASEGT. The CDR3 loop spans 16 amino acids. Deletions cut 4 bases from V and 0 bases from J, with 14 bases between. This CDR3 is CASSGRIGTSTDTQYF. CDR3 coding DNA: TGTGCCAGCAGTGGCCGAATCGGGACAAGCACAGATACGCAGTATTTT.

This clone was recorded a few times. The V gene is TRBV21-1, the J gene TRBJ1-2. TRBV21-1 is a recognized pseudogene. CDR3 size: 11 residues. The CDR3 DNA is TGTGCCATCTCAGACTGGGAGGGCTACACCTTC. This encodes CAISDWEGYTF.

This sequence joins TRBV10-3 and TRBJ1-1, with unresolved D. The CDR3 contains 15 residues. V was trimmed by 4 bases and J by 10 bases, leaving 22 bases between them. The germline V gene has CDR1 ENHRY and CDR2 SYGVKD. Written as DNA, the CDR3 is TGTGCCATCAGTGTTTTAGAGTCCAGGCCGCGGGGAGCTTTCTTT. Translation: CAISVLESRPRGAFF.

This clone was seen just once. The chain carries TRBV9 and TRBJ2-7; TRBD1 or TRBD2 may be the D gene (5 bases each). V shed 3 bases and J shed 1 base, with 14 bases lying between them. CDR1 and CDR2 (germline): SGDLS, YYNGEE. The CDR3 has 15 amino acids. The CDR3 DNA sequence: TGTGCCAGCAGCGGAGCTCTAGAGGGGTCCTACGAGCAGTACTTC. Translation: CASSGALEGSYEQYF.